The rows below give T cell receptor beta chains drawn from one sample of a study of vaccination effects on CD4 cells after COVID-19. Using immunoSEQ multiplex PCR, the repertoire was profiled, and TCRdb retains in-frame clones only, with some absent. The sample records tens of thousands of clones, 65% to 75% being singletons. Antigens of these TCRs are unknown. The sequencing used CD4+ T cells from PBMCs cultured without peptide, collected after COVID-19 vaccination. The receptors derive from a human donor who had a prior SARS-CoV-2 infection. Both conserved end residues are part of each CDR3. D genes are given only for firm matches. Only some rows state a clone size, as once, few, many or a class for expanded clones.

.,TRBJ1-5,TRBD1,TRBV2,CASTDRDNQPQHF,TGTGCCAGCACCGACAGGGACAATCAGCCCCAGCATTTT
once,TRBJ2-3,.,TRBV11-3,CASSLEPQVSDTQYF,TGTGCCAGCAGCTTAGAGCCCCAGGTCTCCGATACGCAGTATTTT
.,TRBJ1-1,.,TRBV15,CATSTMTRGTEAFF,TGTGCCACCAGCACCATGACCCGGGGGACTGAAGCTTTCTTT
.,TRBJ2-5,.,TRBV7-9,CASSQKETQYF,TGTGCCAGCAGCCAAAAAGAGACCCAGTACTTC
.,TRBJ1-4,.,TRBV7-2,CASSLGTANEKLFF,TGTGCCAGCAGCTTAGGGACAGCTAATGAAAAACTGTTTTTT
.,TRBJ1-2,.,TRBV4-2,CASSQERPRTVYNYGYTF,TGTGCCAGCAGCCAAGAGCGGCCCCGGACAGTTTATAACTATGGCTACACCTTC
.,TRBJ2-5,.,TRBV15,CATSRDHSAIQETQYF,TGTGCCACCAGCAGAGACCACTCGGCGATCCAAGAGACCCAGTACTTC
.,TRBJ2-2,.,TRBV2,CASSERGRVPGELFF,TGTGCCAGCAGTGAAAGGGGCAGGGTACCCGGGGAGCTGTTTTTT
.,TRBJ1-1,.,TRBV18,CASSLTQANTEAFF,TGTGCCAGCTCACTAACCCAGGCTAACACTGAAGCTTTCTTT
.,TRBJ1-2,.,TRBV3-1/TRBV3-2,CASSQGFGVRGYTF,TGTGCCAGCAGCCAAGGATTCGGGGTCCGGGGCTACACCTTC
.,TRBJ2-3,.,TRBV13,CASSLGRGPLTDTQYF,TGTGCCAGCAGCCTCGGCAGAGGGCCCCTCACAGATACGCAGTATTTT
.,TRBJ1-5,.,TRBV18,CASSPPSSRGGNQPQHF,TGTGCCAGCTCACCACCGTCGTCCAGGGGAGGCAATCAGCCCCAGCATTTT
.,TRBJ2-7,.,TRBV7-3,CASSFTPFREQYF,TGTGCCAGCAGCTTTACTCCCTTCCGCGAGCAGTACTTC
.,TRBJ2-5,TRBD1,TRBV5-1,CASSSGQGETQYF,TGCGCCAGCAGCTCGGGACAGGGAGAGACCCAGTACTTC
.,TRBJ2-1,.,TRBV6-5,CASSYSIGGYNEQFF,TGTGCCAGCAGTTACTCGATCGGGGGTTACAATGAGCAGTTCTTC
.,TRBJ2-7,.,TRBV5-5,CASSLGPQPTYEQYF,TGTGCCAGCAGCTTGGGACCCCAACCCACGTACGAGCAGTACTTC
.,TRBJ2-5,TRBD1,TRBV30,CAWSATRDRETQYF,TGTGCCTGGAGTGCAACTCGGGACAGAGAGACCCAGTACTTC
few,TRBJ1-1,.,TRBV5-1,CASSLYGQNTEAFF,TGCGCCAGCAGCTTGTATGGGCAGAACACTGAAGCTTTCTTT
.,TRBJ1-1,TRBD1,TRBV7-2,CASSLGQTNTEAFF,TGTGCCAGCAGCTTGGGACAGACGAACACTGAAGCTTTCTTT
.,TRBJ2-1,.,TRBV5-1,CASSFVTGNSYNEQFF,TGCGCCAGCAGCTTTGTCACCGGGAACTCCTACAATGAGCAGTTCTTC
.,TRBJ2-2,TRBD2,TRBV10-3,CAISAREGLGTGELFF,TGTGCCATCAGTGCCCGGGAGGGCCTCGGCACCGGGGAGCTGTTTTTT
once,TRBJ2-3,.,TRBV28,CASSSAGVDTQYF,TGTGCCAGCAGTTCAGCTGGGGTTGATACGCAGTATTTT
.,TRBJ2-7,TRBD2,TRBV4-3,CASSQEALLRGLAGAYEQYF,TGCGCCAGCAGCCAAGAAGCCCTTCTCCGTGGACTAGCGGGAGCCTACGAGCAGTACTTC
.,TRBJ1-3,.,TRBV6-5,CASSYHVSTSGNTIYF,TGTGCCAGCAGTTATCACGTCTCCACCTCTGGAAACACCATATATTTT
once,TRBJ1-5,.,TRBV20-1,CSASLARNQPQHF,TGCAGTGCTAGTTTGGCGAGAAATCAGCCCCAGCATTTT
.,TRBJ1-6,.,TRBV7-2,CASSFPEGQLNSPLHF,TGTGCCAGCAGCTTCCCGGAAGGACAGCTAAATTCACCCCTCCACTTT
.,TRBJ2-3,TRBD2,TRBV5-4,CASSLGAGVSTDTQYF,TGTGCCAGCAGCTTGGGTGCGGGAGTTAGCACAGATACGCAGTATTTT
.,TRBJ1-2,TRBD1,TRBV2,CASTWDRFNYGYTF,TGTGCCAGCACCTGGGACAGGTTTAACTATGGCTACACCTTC
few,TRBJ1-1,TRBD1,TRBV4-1,CASRKRQGEVNTEAFF,TGCGCCAGCAGGAAGAGACAGGGTGAGGTGAACACTGAAGCTTTCTTT
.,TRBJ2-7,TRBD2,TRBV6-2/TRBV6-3,CASSPGTSVDEQYF,TGTGCCAGCAGTCCAGGGACTAGCGTCGACGAGCAGTACTTC
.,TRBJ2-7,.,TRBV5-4,CASKAQIGGAYEQYF,TGTGCCAGCAAAGCCCAGATCGGGGGAGCCTACGAGCAGTACTTC